Shown below are 24 T cell receptor beta chains from a single sample sequenced in a study of T cell responses to AZD1222 COVID-19 vaccine. Libraries were prepared by immunoSEQ multiplex PCR; TCRdb keeps only in-frame clonotypes and omits some of them. Of about 140,000 clones listed, just under 95% are singletons. The specimen was peripheral blood, collected on day 0 of AZD1222 vaccination. Source of these receptors: an adult in good health.

This chain connects TRBV28 to TRBJ1-3; D ambiguous. Between the trimmed V and J ends, which lost 6 bases and 2 bases, there was a span of 17 bases. This CDR3 is 16 amino acids long. In germline, CDR1 is MDHEN, CDR2 SYDVKM. Written as DNA, the CDR3 is TGTGCCAGCAGAAAAGGACTCAGTCTCCCTGGAAACACCATATATTTT. Amino acids: CASRKGLSLPGNTIYF.

The J gene is TRBJ2-6, the V gene TRBV2; D is perhaps TRBD1 (6 bases). Germline values: CDR1 SNHLY, CDR2 FYNNEI. The length of the CDR3 is 15 residues. The V end lost 7 bases, the J end lost 2 bases, and 12 bases lay between the germline ends. CDR3 in amino acids: CASKYRVAGANVLTF. The DNA of the CDR3 is TGTGCCAGCAAATACAGGGTGGCTGGGGCCAACGTCCTGACTTTC.

This rearrangement joins TRBV11-2 to TRBJ1-1; no firm D call. CDR1 is SGHAT and CDR2 is FQNNGV in the germline V gene. The CDR3 runs 13 residues. Trimming removed 2 bases from V and 0 bases from J, with 4 bases in between. For the CDR3, the DNA is TGTGCCAGCAGCTTACAAGTGAACACTGAAGCTTTCTTT. Protein sequence: CASSLQVNTEAFF.

The CDR3 protein is CASSQRENIQYF. The CDR3 DNA reads TGTGCCAGCAGTCAAAGAGAAAACATTCAGTACTTC. The chain recombines TRBV6-6 with TRBJ2-4; D unresolved. The length of the CDR3 is 12 residues. CDR1 and CDR2 (germline): MNHNY, SVGAGI (reference sequence). Trimming left V 5 bases short and J 5 bases short, with 7 bases between.

The V call is TRBV12-3 or TRBV12-4, the J call TRBJ1-5, with D unresolved. CDR3 length: 13 amino acids. Trimming took 3 bases from V and 5 from J, leaving 8 bases between them. The CDR3 loop is CASSFRRDQPQHF. The CDR3 region has the DNA TGTGCCAGCAGTTTTCGTAGAGATCAGCCCCAGCATTTT.

This chain links TRBV27 with TRBJ2-5; D unresolved. The CDR3 has 19 amino acids. CDR1 and CDR2 from the germline V gene are MNHEY and SMNVEV (reference sequence). V lost 5 bases and J lost 0, with 25 bases in between. The CDR3 coding sequence is TGTGCCAGCAGTCCAAGTTTGCGAGCCCACAAACTAAACCAAGAGACCCAGTACTTC. Amino acids: CASSPSLRAHKLNQETQYF.

J is TRBJ2-7 and V is TRBV7-9; 8 nucleotides match TRBD1. V dropped 5 bases and J dropped 5; count of bases not matched to a gene: 2. The germline CDR1 and CDR2 sequences are SEHNR and FQNEAQ (reference sequence). The CDR3 has 12 amino acids. The CDR3, as DNA: TGTGCCAGCAGCCCGACAGGGGACGAGCAGTACTTC. This codes for CASSPTGDEQYF.

This chain uses TRBV9 with TRBJ2-7, with 7 bases aligning to TRBD1. Germline CDR1 SGDLS, CDR2 YYNGEE. The CDR3 has 19 residues. Trimming took 3 bases from V and 2 from J; bases not matched to a gene: 20. DNA of the CDR3: TGTGCCAGCAGCGCGACGACAGGGATAGGCCCTCCCTTGGCCTACGAGCAGTACTTC. Residues: CASSATTGIGPPLAYEQYF.

The gene calls are TRBV7-9 and TRBJ1-1; D perhaps matches TRBD1 (6 bases). There are 16 residues in the CDR3. The germline CDR1 and CDR2 sequences are SEHNR and FQNEAQ (reference sequence). The V gene lost 1 base and the J gene lost 0 bases, with 12 bases spanning the gap. CDR3 sequence: CASSLGAGTMNTEAFF. The CDR3 DNA follows: TGTGCCAGCAGCTTAGGGGCCGGGACAATGAACACTGAAGCTTTCTTT. The full variable domain, completed using reference TRBV7-9 and TRBJ1-1, is DTGVSQNPRHKITKRGQNVTFRCDPISEHNRLYWYRQTLGQGPEFLTYFQNEAQLEKSRLLSDRFSAERPKGSFSTLEIQRTEQGDSAMYLCASSLGAGTMNTEAFFGQGTRLTVV.

The gene calls are TRBV19 and TRBJ1-1; D ambiguous. V lost 4 bases, J lost 2 bases, and 8 bases lay in between. This CDR3 is 13 amino acids long. Germline loops: CDR1 LNHDA, CDR2 SQIVND (reference sequence). CDR3 sequence reads: CASSSLGNTEAFF. CDR3 DNA sequence: TGTGCCAGTAGTAGCCTGGGAAACACTGAAGCTTTCTTT.

The chain joins TRBV9 to TRBJ2-1, with TRBD2 matching 12 bases. The length of the CDR3 is 16 residues. J was trimmed by 2 bases and V by 4 bases; bases with no gene match: 4. Germline CDR1 reads SGDLS; CDR2 reads YYNGEE. This CDR3 reads CASSYRTSGTYNEQFF. DNA for the CDR3: TGTGCCAGCAGCTATCGGACTAGCGGGACCTACAATGAGCAGTTCTTC.

This clone came up once. The V and J genes are TRBV7-9 and TRBJ2-7; tentative D call: TRBD1 (5 bases). CDR1 SEHNR and CDR2 FQNEAQ come from the germline V gene (reference sequence). There are 12 residues in the CDR3. The ends were cut back, 8 bases at V and 4 bases at J, with 12 bases in the middle. Written as DNA, the CDR3 is TGTGCCAGCGGGGCAGGGTCTTACGAGCAGTACTTC. This sequence encodes CASGAGSYEQYF.

The rearrangement uses TRBV2 and TRBJ2-3; D remains unclear. The CDR3 covers 16 residues. Per the germline V gene, CDR1 is SNHLY and CDR2 is FYNNEI. Trimming took off 3 bases at V and 3 bases at J, with 16 bases between the two ends. The DNA of the CDR3 is TGTGCCAGCAGTGATTTTGGATCGGAGCCAACAGATACGCAGTATTTT. This codes for CASSDFGSEPTDTQYF. Using reference TRBV2 and TRBJ2-3 for the parts outside the CDR3, the full variable domain is EPEVTQTPSHQVTQMGQEVILRCVPISNHLYFYWYRQILGQKVEFLVSFYNNEISEKSEIFDDQFSVERPDGSNFTLKIRSTKLEDSAMYFCASSDFGSEPTDTQYFGPGTRLTVL.

The CDR3 DNA reads TGTGCCAGCAGCCGACAGGGGCCTGCCTACGAGCAGTACTTC. Its protein is CASSRQGPAYEQYF. This sequence joins TRBV11-2 and TRBJ2-7, with 8 bases matching TRBD1. This CDR3 comprises 14 residues. Per germline, CDR1 SGHAT and CDR2 FQNNGV. The V gene end was trimmed by 5 bases and the J gene end by 2 bases; junction bases not matched to a gene: 5.

This clone turned up a few times. The V call is TRBV5-1, the J call TRBJ2-1, with 8 bases lining up with TRBD2. In germline, CDR1 is SGHRS, CDR2 YFSETQ. Germline trimming cut 2 bases from V and 9 bases from J; bases unmatched to any gene: 7. This CDR3 is built from 14 residues. The CDR3 DNA follows: TGCGCCAGCAGCTTAGCGGGGGCGGGGAGTGAGCAGTTCTTC. Translated: CASSLAGAGSEQFF.

This clone was seen only once. The chain uses TRBV11-2 and TRBJ2-7; D unclear. Trimming took off 1 base at V and 3 bases at J, with 13 bases between the two ends. The length of the CDR3 is 15 residues. Germline V gene lookup returns CDR1 SGHAT and CDR2 FQNNGV. The CDR3 DNA sequence: TGTGCCAGCAGCTTAGGTTCCGGACCCGACTACGAGCAGTACTTC. It translates to CASSLGSGPDYEQYF.

The J gene is TRBJ1-4, the V gene TRBV28; D gene unclear. The CDR3 is made up of 16 amino acids. V shed 5 bases and J shed 0 bases, with 13 bases lying between them. CDR1 and CDR2 from the germline V gene are MDHEN and SYDVKM. CDR3 in DNA: TGTGCCAGCAGTCCAGACGGCGCTTCAACTAATGAAAAACTGTTTTTT. It translates to CASSPDGASTNEKLFF.

The genes are TRBV27 and TRBJ2-7; TRBD2 aligns across 11 bases. The CDR3 covers 15 residues. V dropped 5 bases and J dropped 3; count of bases not matched to a gene: 6. Germline loops: CDR1 MNHEY, CDR2 SMNVEV (reference sequence). CDR3 sequence reads: CASSPTGTSGYEQYF. The CDR3 DNA reads as TGTGCCAGCAGTCCCACCGGGACTAGCGGCTACGAGCAGTACTTC.

This chain connects TRBV24-1 to TRBJ1-5, with D tentatively TRBD1 (5 bases). CDR3 length equals 18 residues. Trimming left V 4 bases short and J 0 bases short, with 18 bases between. Looked up from germline, CDR1 is KGHDR and CDR2 is SFDVKD. The CDR3 loop reads CATSEAPGTPNSNQPQHF. CDR3 DNA: TGTGCCACCAGTGAGGCCCCGGGGACTCCTAATAGCAATCAGCCCCAGCATTTT.

The chain links TRBV6-2 or TRBV6-3 to TRBJ2-3; TRBD2 aligns across 8 bases. This CDR3 spans 15 amino acids. V was pared by 5 bases and J by 7 bases, with 11 bases of the junction left unmatched. In germline, CDR1 is MNHEY, CDR2 SVGEGT. This CDR3 reads CASSAGTSIFYTQYF. For the CDR3, the DNA is TGTGCCAGCAGTGCCGGGACTAGTATTTTCTATACGCAGTATTTT.

J is TRBJ1-4 and V is TRBV7-9; 9 bases agree with TRBD1. J was trimmed by 8 bases and V by 5 bases; bases with no gene match: 6. The CDR3 is made up of 14 amino acids. Germline values: CDR1 SEHNR, CDR2 FQNEAQ (reference sequence). CDR3 nucleotides: TGTGCCAGCAGCACTCCGGGACAGGGAGAAAAACTGTTTTTT. Its translation is CASSTPGQGEKLFF.

This sequence joins TRBV28 and TRBJ1-3; maybe TRBD1 (5 bases). CDR1 and CDR2 from the germline V gene are MDHEN and SYDVKM. CDR3 length: 16 amino acids. V was shortened by 2 bases and J by 4 bases, with 15 bases between the two germline ends. The CDR3 sequence: CASSLGGSPGGNTIYF. The CDR3 nucleotides read TGTGCCAGCAGTTTAGGGGGGTCTCCTGGGGGAAACACCATATATTTT.

The CDR3 bases are TGTGCCAGCAATACACAGGGGAAGGGCTACGAGCAGTACTTC. Its translation: CASNTQGKGYEQYF. The chain uses TRBV28 and TRBJ2-7; 7 bases fit TRBD1. J lost 3 bases, V lost 7 bases, and 9 bases had no gene match. The CDR3 length is 14 residues. Germline V CDR1 and CDR2: MDHEN, SYDVKM.

This chain uses TRBV6-2 or TRBV6-3 with TRBJ1-2; D not resolved. In germline, CDR1 is MNHEY, CDR2 SVGEGT. This CDR3 is 12 amino acids long. V lost 2 bases and J 8 bases, leaving 9 bases between the germline ends. Written as DNA, the CDR3 is TGTGCCAGCAGTTACGCCCCTCGGGGCTACACCTTC. Translating it yields CASSYAPRGYTF.